This T cell receptor (beta chain) was observed in a study of blood T cell repertoires in COVID-19. For the study at large: Both acute and convalescent COVID-19 samples were obtained from the United States, Italy and Spain. Nucleic acid was either cDNA or gDNA, and it came from T cells, B-cell-depleted T cells, or PBMCs.

Source study methods: Researchers report that nucleated cell counts were estimated from reference gene primer amplification. Method: immunoSEQ multiplex PCR; TCRdb's copy keeps in-frame clones and lacks some. V and J calls and clone size are copied from that table; D and trimming were computed from the DNA. The table shows roughly 300,000 clones, with around nine tenths occurring only once. The sequencing input was peripheral blood. The receptor's source is a woman aged 25-40 years with COVID-19, enrolled during active disease.

The CDR3 sequence is CASSLGGVSNQPQHF. For the CDR3, the DNA is TGTGCCAGCAGTTTGGGTGGAGTAAGCAATCAGCCCCAGCATTTT. The chain has TRBV28 and TRBJ1-5, with unresolved D. Germline V CDR1 and CDR2: MDHEN, SYDVKM. The V end lost 3 bases, the J end lost 1 base, and 10 bases lay between the germline ends. There are 15 residues in the CDR3.